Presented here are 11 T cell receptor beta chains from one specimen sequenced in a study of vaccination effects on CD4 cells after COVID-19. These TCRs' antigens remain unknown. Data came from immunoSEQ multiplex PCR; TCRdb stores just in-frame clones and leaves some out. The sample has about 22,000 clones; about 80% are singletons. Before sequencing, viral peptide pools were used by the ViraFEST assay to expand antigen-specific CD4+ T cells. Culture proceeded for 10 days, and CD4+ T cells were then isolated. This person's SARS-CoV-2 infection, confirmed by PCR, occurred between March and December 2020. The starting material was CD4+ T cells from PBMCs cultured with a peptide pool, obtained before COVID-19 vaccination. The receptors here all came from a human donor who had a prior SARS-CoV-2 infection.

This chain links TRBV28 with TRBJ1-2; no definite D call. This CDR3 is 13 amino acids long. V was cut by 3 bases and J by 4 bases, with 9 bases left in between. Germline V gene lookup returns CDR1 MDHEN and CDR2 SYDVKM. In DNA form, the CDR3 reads TGTGCCAGCAGTTTTCAGGCGGGCTATGGCTACACCTTC. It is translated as CASSFQAGYGYTF.

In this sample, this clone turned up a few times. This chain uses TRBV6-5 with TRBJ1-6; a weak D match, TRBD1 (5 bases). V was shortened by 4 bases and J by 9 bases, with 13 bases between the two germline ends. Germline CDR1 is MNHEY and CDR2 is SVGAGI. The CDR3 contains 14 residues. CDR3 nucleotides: TGTGCCAGCAGTTCGACAGCGTTCGGTTCACCCCTCCACTTT. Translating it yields CASSSTAFGSPLHF.

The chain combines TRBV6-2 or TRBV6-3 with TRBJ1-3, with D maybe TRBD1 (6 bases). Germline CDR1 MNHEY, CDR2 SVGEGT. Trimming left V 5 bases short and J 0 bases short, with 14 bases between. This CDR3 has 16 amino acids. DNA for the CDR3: TGTGCCAGCAGTCGCCGAGACAGGAACTCTGGAAACACCATATATTTT. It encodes CASSRRDRNSGNTIYF.

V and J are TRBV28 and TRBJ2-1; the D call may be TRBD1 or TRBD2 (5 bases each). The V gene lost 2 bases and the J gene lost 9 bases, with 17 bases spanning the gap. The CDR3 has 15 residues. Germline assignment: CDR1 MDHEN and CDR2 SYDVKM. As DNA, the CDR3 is TGTGCCAGCAGTTTAGGGGGTACGGCCTCTGGTGAGCAGTTCTTC. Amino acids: CASSLGGTASGEQFF. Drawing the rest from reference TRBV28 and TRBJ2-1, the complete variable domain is DVKVTQSSRYLVKRTGEKVFLECVQDMDHENMFWYRQDPGLGLRLIYFSYDVKMKEKGDIPEGYSVSREKKERFSLILESASTNQTSMYLCASSLGGTASGEQFFGPGTRLTVL.

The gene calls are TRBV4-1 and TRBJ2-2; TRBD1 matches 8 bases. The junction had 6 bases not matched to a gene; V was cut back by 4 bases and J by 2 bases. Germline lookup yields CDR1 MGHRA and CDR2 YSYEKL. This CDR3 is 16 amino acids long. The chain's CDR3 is CASSPLGQGNTGELFF. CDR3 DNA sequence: TGCGCCAGCAGCCCCCTCGGACAGGGTAACACCGGGGAGCTGTTTTTT.

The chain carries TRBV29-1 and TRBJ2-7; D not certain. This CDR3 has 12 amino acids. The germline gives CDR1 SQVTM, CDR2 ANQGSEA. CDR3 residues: CEKSPSSYEQYF. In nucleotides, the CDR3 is TGCGAGAAATCACCGAGCTCCTACGAGCAGTACTTC.

The CDR3 reads CASSYAGGLSYNEQFF. For the CDR3, the DNA is TGTGCCAGCAGTTACGCGGGAGGGCTTTCCTACAATGAGCAGTTCTTC. This chain uses TRBV6-5 with TRBJ2-1; 9 nucleotides line up with TRBD2. CDR1 is MNHEY and CDR2 is SVGAGI in the germline V gene. CDR3 length: 16 amino acids. V was pared by 2 bases and J by 1 base, with 3 bases of the junction left unmatched.

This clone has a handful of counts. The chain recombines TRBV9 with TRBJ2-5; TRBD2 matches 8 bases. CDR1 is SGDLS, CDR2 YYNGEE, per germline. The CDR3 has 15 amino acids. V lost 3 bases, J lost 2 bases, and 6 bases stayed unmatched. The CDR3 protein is CASSAPGGQQETQYF. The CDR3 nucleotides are TGTGCCAGCAGCGCCCCGGGGGGGCAGCAAGAGACCCAGTACTTC.

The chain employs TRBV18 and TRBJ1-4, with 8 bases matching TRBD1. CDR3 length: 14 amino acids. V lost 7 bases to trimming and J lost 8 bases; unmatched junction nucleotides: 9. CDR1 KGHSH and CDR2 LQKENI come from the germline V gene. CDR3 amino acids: CASFAGTGGEKLFF. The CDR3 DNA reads TGTGCCAGCTTCGCCGGGACAGGAGGAGAAAAACTGTTTTTT. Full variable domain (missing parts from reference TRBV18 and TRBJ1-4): NAGVMQNPRHLVRRRGQEARLRCSPMKGHSHVYWYRQLPEEGLKFMVYLQKENIIDESGMPKERFSAEFPKEGPSILRIQQVVRGDSAAYFCASFAGTGGEKLFFGSGTQLSVL.

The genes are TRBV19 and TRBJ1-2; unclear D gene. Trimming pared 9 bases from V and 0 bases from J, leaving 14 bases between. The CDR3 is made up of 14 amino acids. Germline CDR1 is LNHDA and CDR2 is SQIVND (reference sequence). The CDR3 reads CASQARRANYGYTF. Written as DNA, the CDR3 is TGTGCCAGCCAAGCCAGGCGAGCTAACTATGGCTACACCTTC.

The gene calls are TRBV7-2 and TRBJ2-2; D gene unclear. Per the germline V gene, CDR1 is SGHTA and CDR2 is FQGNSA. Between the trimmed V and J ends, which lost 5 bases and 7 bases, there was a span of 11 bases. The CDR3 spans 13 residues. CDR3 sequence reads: CASSLQRYGELFF. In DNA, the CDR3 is TGTGCCAGCAGCCTTCAGAGGTACGGGGAGCTGTTTTTT.